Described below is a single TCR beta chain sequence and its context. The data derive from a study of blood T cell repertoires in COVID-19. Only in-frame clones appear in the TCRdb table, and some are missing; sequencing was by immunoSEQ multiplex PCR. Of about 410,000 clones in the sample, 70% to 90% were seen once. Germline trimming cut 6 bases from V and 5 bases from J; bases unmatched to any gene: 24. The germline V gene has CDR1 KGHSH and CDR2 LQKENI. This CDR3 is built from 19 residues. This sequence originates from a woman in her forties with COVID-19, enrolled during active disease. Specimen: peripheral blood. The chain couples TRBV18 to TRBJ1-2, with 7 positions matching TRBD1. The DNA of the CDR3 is TGTGCCAGCTCGCCCTTGATGACAGGGCCAGTTCGGAGGCCATATGGCTACACCTTC. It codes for CASSPLMTGPVRRPYGYTF.